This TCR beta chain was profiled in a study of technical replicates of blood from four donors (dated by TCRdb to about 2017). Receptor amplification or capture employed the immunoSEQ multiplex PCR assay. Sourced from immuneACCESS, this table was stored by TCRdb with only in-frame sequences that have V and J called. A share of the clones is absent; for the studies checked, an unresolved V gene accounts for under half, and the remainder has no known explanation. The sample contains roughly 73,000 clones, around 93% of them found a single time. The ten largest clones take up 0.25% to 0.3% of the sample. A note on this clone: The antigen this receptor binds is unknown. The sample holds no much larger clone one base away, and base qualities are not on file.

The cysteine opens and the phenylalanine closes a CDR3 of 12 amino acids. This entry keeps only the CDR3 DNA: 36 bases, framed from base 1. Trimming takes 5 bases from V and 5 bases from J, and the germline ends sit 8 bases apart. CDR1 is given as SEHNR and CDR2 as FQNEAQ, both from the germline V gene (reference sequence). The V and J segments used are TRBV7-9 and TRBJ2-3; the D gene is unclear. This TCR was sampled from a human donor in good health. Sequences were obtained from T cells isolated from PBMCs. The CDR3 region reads CASSLPGDTQYF. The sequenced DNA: TGTGCCAGCAGCCTCCCGGGAGATACGCAGTATTTT.